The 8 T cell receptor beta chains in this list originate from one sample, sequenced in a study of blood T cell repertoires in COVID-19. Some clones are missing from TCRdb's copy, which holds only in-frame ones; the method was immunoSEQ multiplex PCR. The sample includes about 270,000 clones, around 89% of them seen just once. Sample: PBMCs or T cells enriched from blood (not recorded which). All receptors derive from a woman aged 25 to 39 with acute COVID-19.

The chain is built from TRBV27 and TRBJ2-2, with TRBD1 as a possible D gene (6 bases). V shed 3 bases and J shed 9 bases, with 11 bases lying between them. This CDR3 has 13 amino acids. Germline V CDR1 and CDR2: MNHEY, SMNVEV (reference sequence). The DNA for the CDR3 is TGTGCCAGCAGTTTTACTGGACAGTGGGAGCTGTTTTTT. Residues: CASSFTGQWELFF.

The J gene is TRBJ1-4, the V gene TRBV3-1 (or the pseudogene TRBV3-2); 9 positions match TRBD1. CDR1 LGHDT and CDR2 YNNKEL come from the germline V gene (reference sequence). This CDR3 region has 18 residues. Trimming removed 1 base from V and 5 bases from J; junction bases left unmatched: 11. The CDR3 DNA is TGTGCCAGCAGCCAAGTGATCAGCCCCGGGACAGGGAATGAAAAACTGTTTTTT. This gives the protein CASSQVISPGTGNEKLFF.

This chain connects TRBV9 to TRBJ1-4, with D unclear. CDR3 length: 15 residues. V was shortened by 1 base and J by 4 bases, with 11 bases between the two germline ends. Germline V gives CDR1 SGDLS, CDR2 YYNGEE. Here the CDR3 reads CASSVSVSGNEKLFF. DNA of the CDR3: TGTGCCAGCAGCGTAAGCGTCTCCGGTAATGAAAAACTGTTTTTT.

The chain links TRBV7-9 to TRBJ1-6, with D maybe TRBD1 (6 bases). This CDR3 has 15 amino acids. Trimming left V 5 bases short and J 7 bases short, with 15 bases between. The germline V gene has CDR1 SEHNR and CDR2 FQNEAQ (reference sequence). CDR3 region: CASSTYTGNNSPLHF. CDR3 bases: TGTGCCAGCAGCACATACACAGGGAACAATTCACCCCTCCACTTT.

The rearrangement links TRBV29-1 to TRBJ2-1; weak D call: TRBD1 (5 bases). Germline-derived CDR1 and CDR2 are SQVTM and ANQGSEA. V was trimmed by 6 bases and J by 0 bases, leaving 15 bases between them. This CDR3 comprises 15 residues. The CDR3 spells CSVSSDKSSYNEQFF. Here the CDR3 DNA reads TGCAGCGTCTCATCGGACAAGAGCTCCTACAATGAGCAGTTCTTC.

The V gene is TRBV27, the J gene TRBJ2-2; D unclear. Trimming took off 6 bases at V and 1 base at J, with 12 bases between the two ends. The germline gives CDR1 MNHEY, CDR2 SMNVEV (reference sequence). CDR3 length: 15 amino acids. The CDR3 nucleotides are TGTGCCAGCAGGCCCCCGAGAGAGAACACCGGGGAGCTGTTTTTT. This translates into CASRPPRENTGELFF.

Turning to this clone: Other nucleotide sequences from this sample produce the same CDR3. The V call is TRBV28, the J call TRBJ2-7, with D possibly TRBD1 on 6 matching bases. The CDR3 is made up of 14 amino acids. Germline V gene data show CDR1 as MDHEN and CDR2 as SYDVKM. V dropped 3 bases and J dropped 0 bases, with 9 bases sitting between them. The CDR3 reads CASSFAGASYEQYF. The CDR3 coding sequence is TGTGCCAGCAGTTTCGCAGGGGCCTCCTACGAGCAGTACTTC.

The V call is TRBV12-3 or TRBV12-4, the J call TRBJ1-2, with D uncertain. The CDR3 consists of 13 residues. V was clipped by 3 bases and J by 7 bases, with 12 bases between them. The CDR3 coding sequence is TGTGCCAGCAGTTTGCCGACCGGGAGTGGCTACACCTTC. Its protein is CASSLPTGSGYTF.